Sequencing of this T cell receptor beta chain was carried out in a study of T cells in Graves' hyperthyroidism and ophthalmopathy. Study overall: Peripheral blood was drawn at first diagnosis, prior to all treatment.

This clonotype was picked up many times. As yet, its antigen is unknown. Newly diagnosed hyperthyroidism, duration under 2 months, in patients aged 18 to 65. Diagnoses rested on clinical symptoms, serum thyroxine and TRAb, thyroid ultrasound and orbital computed tomography. Whole-study findings and limits: In blood, most of the thyroid clonotypes expanded above 0.001 were also present.

The germline V gene has CDR1 LGHDT and CDR2 YNNKEL (reference sequence). V was pared by 0 bases and J by 4 bases, with 13 bases between. The CDR3 is 15 residues long. Regions amplified from RNA transcripts were the TCR beta CDR3 regions. A first-round RT-PCR of the TCR CDR3 used the HTBI primer set. TCRdb recomputed calls from the multiplex PCR reads with MiXCR, one row per CDR3 protein. The data contain about 620,000 distinct CDR3 sequences, around 16% of them seen just once; the ten biggest clones take up less than 4.5%. The chain has TRBV3-1 and TRBJ2-7; D remains unclear. Material: blood. The source is a woman in her 30s with Graves' hyperthyroidism. The CDR3 sequence is CASSQEGQSPYEQYF. CDR3 bases: TGTGCCAGCAGCCAAGAGGGCCAGTCACCTTACGAGCAGTACTTC.